These T cell receptor beta chains were read from a single sample in a study of blood T cell repertoires in COVID-19. TCRdb's table, derived via immunoSEQ multiplex PCR, lists solely in-frame clones and lacks some. The sample comprises roughly 150,000 clones, under 95% of which are singletons, and approximately 2.2% rests with the top ten. Material for sequencing was peripheral blood. The receptors come from a man aged 18 to 30 with acute or convalescent COVID-19. The CDR3 runs from the conserved cysteine through the conserved F or W. Each record gives: D gene, V gene, J gene, clone size, CDR3 protein, CDR3 DNA. A D gene is named only where the DNA matches it firmly. Clone size is shown for a subset of rows, as once, few, many or a class of expanded clone.

D gene: TRBD1
V gene: TRBV19
J gene: TRBJ2-7
clone size: .
CDR3 protein: CASRDRGTGYEQYF
CDR3 DNA: TGTGCCAGTAGGGACAGGGGGACGGGCTACGAGCAGTACTTC

D gene: TRBD2
V gene: TRBV5-1
J gene: TRBJ2-7
clone size: .
CDR3 protein: CASSLGTSSYEQYF
CDR3 DNA: TGCGCCAGCAGCCTCGGGACTAGTAGTTACGAGCAGTACTTC

D gene: TRBD1
V gene: TRBV6-5
J gene: TRBJ1-2
clone size: few
CDR3 protein: CASRVQRQGYGYTF
CDR3 DNA: TGTGCCAGCAGGGTCCAGAGACAGGGGTATGGCTACACCTTC

D gene: TRBD1
V gene: TRBV4-2
J gene: TRBJ1-4
clone size: .
CDR3 protein: CASSQAGGKGTNEKLFF
CDR3 DNA: TGTGCCAGCAGCCAAGCAGGGGGCAAGGGCACTAATGAAAAACTGTTTTTT

D gene: .
V gene: TRBV19
J gene: TRBJ1-5
clone size: .
CDR3 protein: CASSIFGQSDQPQHF
CDR3 DNA: TGTGCCAGTAGTATATTCGGACAGTCCGATCAGCCCCAGCATTTT

D gene: .
V gene: TRBV5-1
J gene: TRBJ2-6
clone size: .
CDR3 protein: CASSPPGGHSSGANVLTF
CDR3 DNA: TGCGCCAGCAGCCCGCCCGGCGGACACTCCTCTGGGGCCAACGTCCTGACTTTC

D gene: .
V gene: TRBV20-1
J gene: TRBJ1-1
clone size: .
CDR3 protein: CSASEAEEAFF
CDR3 DNA: TGCAGTGCTAGTGAGGCGGAAGAAGCTTTCTTT

D gene: .
V gene: TRBV5-8
J gene: TRBJ1-1
clone size: .
CDR3 protein: CASSARPRGAFF
CDR3 DNA: TGTGCCAGCAGTGCGAGGCCACGAGGAGCTTTCTTT

D gene: .
V gene: TRBV19
J gene: TRBJ1-6
clone size: .
CDR3 protein: CASSIGGQLNSPLHF
CDR3 DNA: TGTGCCAGTAGTATAGGAGGGCAGCTTAATTCACCCCTCCACTTT

D gene: .
V gene: TRBV3-1/TRBV3-2
J gene: TRBJ2-1
clone size: .
CDR3 protein: CASSLLASGSTFF
CDR3 DNA: TGTGCCAGCAGCCTCCTAGCTTCGGGAAGCACGTTCTTC

D gene: .
V gene: TRBV5-1
J gene: TRBJ1-1
clone size: once
CDR3 protein: CASSPAEGFTEAFF
CDR3 DNA: TGCGCCAGCAGCCCGGCTGAGGGCTTCACTGAAGCTTTCTTT

D gene: .
V gene: TRBV6-5
J gene: TRBJ1-1
clone size: .
CDR3 protein: CASTTILTTEAFF
CDR3 DNA: TGTGCCAGTACTACCATCTTGACTACTGAAGCTTTCTTT

D gene: .
V gene: TRBV14
J gene: TRBJ1-3
clone size: .
CDR3 protein: CASSQVRGLSSGNTIYF
CDR3 DNA: TGTGCCAGCAGCCAAGTAAGGGGTCTGAGCTCTGGAAACACCATATATTTT

D gene: .
V gene: TRBV19
J gene: TRBJ1-5
clone size: .
CDR3 protein: CATQDTLNQPQHF
CDR3 DNA: TGTGCCACCCAGGATACCCTCAATCAGCCCCAGCATTTT

D gene: .
V gene: TRBV6-2/TRBV6-3
J gene: TRBJ1-5
clone size: once
CDR3 protein: CASSYTGWQPQHF
CDR3 DNA: TGTGCCAGCAGTTATACCGGTTGGCAGCCCCAGCATTTT

D gene: .
V gene: TRBV11-2
J gene: TRBJ1-2
clone size: .
CDR3 protein: CASSLDPGNYGYTF
CDR3 DNA: TGTGCCAGCAGCTTAGATCCAGGAAACTATGGCTACACCTTC

D gene: TRBD1
V gene: TRBV24-1
J gene: TRBJ2-3
clone size: .
CDR3 protein: CATSDRGNIDTQYF
CDR3 DNA: TGTGCCACCTCGGACAGGGGGAATATAGATACGCAGTATTTT

D gene: TRBD1
V gene: TRBV4-1
J gene: TRBJ1-5
clone size: .
CDR3 protein: CASSQEGQGDNQPQHF
CDR3 DNA: TGCGCCAGCAGCCAAGAGGGACAGGGAGACAATCAGCCCCAGCATTTT

D gene: TRBD1
V gene: TRBV18
J gene: TRBJ1-2
clone size: .
CDR3 protein: CASSPLLLRTGGGYGYTF
CDR3 DNA: TGTGCCAGCTCACCACTACTACTCCGAACAGGGGGTGGTTATGGCTACACCTTC

D gene: TRBD1
V gene: TRBV4-2
J gene: TRBJ2-7
clone size: .
CDR3 protein: CASSQGLRDREVYEQYF
CDR3 DNA: TGTGCCAGCAGCCAAGGCCTCCGGGACAGGGAGGTCTACGAGCAGTACTTC

D gene: .
V gene: TRBV10-3
J gene: TRBJ2-1
clone size: once
CDR3 protein: CAISGSQSSEQFF
CDR3 DNA: TGTGCCATCAGTGGGTCACAATCCAGTGAGCAGTTCTTC

D gene: TRBD1
V gene: TRBV27
J gene: TRBJ2-2
clone size: .
CDR3 protein: CASSVQGAGTGELFF
CDR3 DNA: TGTGCCAGCAGTGTACAGGGGGCGGGTACCGGGGAGCTGTTTTTT

D gene: TRBD1
V gene: TRBV29-1
J gene: TRBJ1-2
clone size: .
CDR3 protein: CSVDLRGQSNYGYTF
CDR3 DNA: TGCAGCGTTGATCTCAGGGGGCAAAGCAACTATGGCTACACCTTC

D gene: TRBD1
V gene: TRBV6-5
J gene: TRBJ2-7
clone size: .
CDR3 protein: CASRKAGGLKEQYF
CDR3 DNA: TGTGCCAGCCGCAAAGCAGGGGGCCTTAAAGAGCAGTACTTC

D gene: TRBD1
V gene: TRBV9
J gene: TRBJ1-1
clone size: .
CDR3 protein: CASSFTGGDNTEAFF
CDR3 DNA: TGTGCCAGCAGCTTCACAGGGGGTGACAACACTGAAGCTTTCTTT

D gene: .
V gene: TRBV14
J gene: TRBJ1-2
clone size: few
CDR3 protein: CASSQALSTSNYGYTF
CDR3 DNA: TGTGCCAGCAGCCAAGCTCTCAGTACCAGTAACTATGGCTACACCTTC

D gene: TRBD1
V gene: TRBV7-6
J gene: TRBJ2-7
clone size: .
CDR3 protein: CASSSGQGSTYEQYF
CDR3 DNA: TGTGCCAGCAGCTCCGGACAGGGAAGTACCTACGAGCAGTACTTC

D gene: TRBD1
V gene: TRBV4-1
J gene: TRBJ1-1
clone size: .
CDR3 protein: CASSQAGTGGNTEAFF
CDR3 DNA: TGCGCCAGCAGCCAGGCCGGGACAGGGGGCAACACTGAAGCTTTCTTT

D gene: .
V gene: TRBV18
J gene: TRBJ2-1
clone size: .
CDR3 protein: CASSPGLTYNEQFF
CDR3 DNA: TGTGCCAGCTCACCAGGTCTAACCTACAATGAGCAGTTCTTC

D gene: TRBD1
V gene: TRBV4-1
J gene: TRBJ2-7
clone size: .
CDR3 protein: CASSPSHRDRSYEQYF
CDR3 DNA: TGCGCCAGCAGCCCATCCCACCGGGACAGGTCCTACGAGCAGTACTTC

D gene: TRBD2
V gene: TRBV6-1
J gene: TRBJ2-7
clone size: .
CDR3 protein: CASSEFGGVYEQYF
CDR3 DNA: TGTGCCAGCAGTGAATTCGGGGGGGTCTACGAGCAGTACTTC

D gene: .
V gene: TRBV5-1
J gene: TRBJ2-2
clone size: .
CDR3 protein: CASSLGGVTTGELFF
CDR3 DNA: TGCGCCAGCAGCTTGGGGGGGGTCACCACCGGGGAGCTGTTTTTT

D gene: TRBD2
V gene: TRBV18
J gene: TRBJ2-7
clone size: once
CDR3 protein: CASSPRTSGTHSYEQYF
CDR3 DNA: TGTGCCAGCTCACCGCGGACTAGCGGGACCCACTCCTACGAGCAGTACTTC

D gene: .
V gene: TRBV19
J gene: TRBJ1-2
clone size: .
CDR3 protein: CASSMFAGYGYTF
CDR3 DNA: TGTGCCAGTAGTATGTTTGCGGGGTATGGCTACACCTTC

D gene: .
V gene: TRBV18
J gene: TRBJ1-2
clone size: .
CDR3 protein: CASSSSGDDGYTF
CDR3 DNA: TGTGCCAGCTCCTCTTCAGGGGACGATGGCTACACCTTC

D gene: TRBD1
V gene: TRBV5-1
J gene: TRBJ1-2
clone size: .
CDR3 protein: CASSLGQYGYTF
CDR3 DNA: TGCGCCAGCAGCCTGGGACAGTATGGCTACACCTTC

D gene: TRBD1
V gene: TRBV18
J gene: TRBJ1-2
clone size: .
CDR3 protein: CASSRGTGGHGYTF
CDR3 DNA: TGTGCCAGCTCACGAGGGACAGGGGGCCATGGCTACACCTTC

D gene: TRBD2
V gene: TRBV4-1
J gene: TRBJ2-3
clone size: .
CDR3 protein: CASSPTPGLARTDTQYF
CDR3 DNA: TGCGCCAGCAGCCCAACACCGGGACTAGCGAGGACAGATACGCAGTATTTT

D gene: .
V gene: TRBV29-1
J gene: TRBJ1-1
clone size: .
CDR3 protein: CSVRTALAEAFF
CDR3 DNA: TGCAGCGTTAGGACAGCATTGGCTGAAGCTTTCTTT